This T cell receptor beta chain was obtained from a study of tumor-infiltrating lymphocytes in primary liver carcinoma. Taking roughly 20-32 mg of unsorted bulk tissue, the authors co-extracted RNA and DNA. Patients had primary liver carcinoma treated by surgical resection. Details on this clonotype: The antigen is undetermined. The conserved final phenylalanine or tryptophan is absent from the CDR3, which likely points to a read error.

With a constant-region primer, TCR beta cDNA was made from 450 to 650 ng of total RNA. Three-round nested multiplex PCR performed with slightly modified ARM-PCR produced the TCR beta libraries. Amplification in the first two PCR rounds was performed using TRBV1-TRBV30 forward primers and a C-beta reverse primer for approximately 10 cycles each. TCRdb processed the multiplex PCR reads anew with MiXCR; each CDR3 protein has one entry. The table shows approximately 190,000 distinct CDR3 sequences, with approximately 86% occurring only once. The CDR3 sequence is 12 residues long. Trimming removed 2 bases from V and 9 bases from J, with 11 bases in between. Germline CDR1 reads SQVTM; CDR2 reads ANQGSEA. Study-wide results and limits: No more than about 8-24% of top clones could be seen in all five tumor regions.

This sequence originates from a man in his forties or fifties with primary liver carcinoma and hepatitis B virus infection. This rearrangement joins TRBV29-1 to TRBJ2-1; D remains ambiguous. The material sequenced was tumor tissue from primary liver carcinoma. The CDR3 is CSVEFRSSEQFL. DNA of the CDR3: TGCAGCGTTGAATTCCGGAGCAGTGAGCAGTTCCTC.